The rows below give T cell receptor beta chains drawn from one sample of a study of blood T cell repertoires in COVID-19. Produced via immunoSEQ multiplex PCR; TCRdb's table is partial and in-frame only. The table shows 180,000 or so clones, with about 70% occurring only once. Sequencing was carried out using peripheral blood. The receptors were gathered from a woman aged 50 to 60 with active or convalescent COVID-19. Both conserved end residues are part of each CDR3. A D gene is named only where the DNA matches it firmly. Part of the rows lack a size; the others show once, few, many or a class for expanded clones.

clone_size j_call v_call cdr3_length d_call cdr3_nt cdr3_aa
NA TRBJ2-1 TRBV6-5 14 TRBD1 TGTGCCAGCAAAGGGACAGCTACCTACAATGAGCAGTTCTTC CASKGTATYNEQFF
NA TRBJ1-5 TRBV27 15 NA TGTGCCAGCAGTTCCTCGGGGTGGAGCAATCAGCCCCAGCATTTT CASSSSGWSNQPQHF
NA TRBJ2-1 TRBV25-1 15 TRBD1 TGTGCCAGCAGCACGGACAGGGGCAGTCTCCATGAGCAGTTCTTC CASSTDRGSLHEQFF
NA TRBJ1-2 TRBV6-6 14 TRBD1 TGTGCCAGCAGTTTAAACAGGGACAGCTATGGCTACACCTTC CASSLNRDSYGYTF
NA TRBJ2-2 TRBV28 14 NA TGTGCCAGCAGGTTGGACAGAAACACCGGGGAGCTGTTTTTT CASRLDRNTGELFF
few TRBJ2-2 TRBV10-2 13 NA TGCGCCAGCAGCAGGGATTACACCGGGGAGCTGTTTTTT CASSRDYTGELFF
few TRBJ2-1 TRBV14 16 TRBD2 TGTGCCAGCAGCCTATGGACTAGCGGGGGTTACAATGAGCAGTTCTTC CASSLWTSGGYNEQFF
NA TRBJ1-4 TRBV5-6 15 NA TGTGCCAGCAGCTCAGCAGGGTGGGCTAATGAAAAACTGTTTTTT CASSSAGWANEKLFF
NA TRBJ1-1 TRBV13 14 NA TGTGCCAGCAGCTTAGCAGGTTCAAACACTGAAGCTTTCTTT CASSLAGSNTEAFF
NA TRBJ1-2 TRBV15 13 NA TGTGCCACCAGCAGAGATGAGATCTATGGCTACACCTTC CATSRDEIYGYTF
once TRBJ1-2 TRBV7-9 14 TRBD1 TGTGCCAGCAGCTTAGTTCAGGGGGCAGATGGCTACACCTTC CASSLVQGADGYTF
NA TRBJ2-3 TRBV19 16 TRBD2 TGTGCCAGTAGTTCCCGGGTAGCGGGAAACACAGATACGCAGTATTTT CASSSRVAGNTDTQYF
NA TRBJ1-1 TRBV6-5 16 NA TGTGCCAGCAGTTACCGAGCGGGGGGGGCGACTGTGAATGCTTTCTTT CASSYRAGGATVNAFF
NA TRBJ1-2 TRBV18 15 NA TGTGCCAGCTCACAGGACACCTCAGCTAACTATGGCTACACCTTC CASSQDTSANYGYTF
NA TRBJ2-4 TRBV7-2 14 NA TGTGCCAGCAGCTTAGAAGGGAGAACGAACATTCAGTACTTC CASSLEGRTNIQYF
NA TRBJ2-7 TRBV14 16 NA TGTGCCAGCAGCCAAGACGGGGGGCGAGGCTCCTACGAGCAGTACTTC CASSQDGGRGSYEQYF
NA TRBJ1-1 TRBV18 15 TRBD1 TGTGCCAGCCTTCCGGGACAGGGTATGAACACTGAAGCTTTCTTT CASLPGQGMNTEAFF
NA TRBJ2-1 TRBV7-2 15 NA TGTGCCAGCAGCCTCTCCCCGGTTACCTACAATGAGCAGTTCTTC CASSLSPVTYNEQFF
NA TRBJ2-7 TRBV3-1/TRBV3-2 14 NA TGTGCCAGCAGCCAAGTGAGAGCCTCCTACGAGCAGTACTTC CASSQVRASYEQYF
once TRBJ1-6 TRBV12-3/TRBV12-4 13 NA TGTGCCAGCAGTCTCGGGATTAATTCACCCCTCCACTTT CASSLGINSPLHF
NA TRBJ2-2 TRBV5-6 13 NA TGTGCCAGCAGCTTCTCAGGGACCGGGGAGCTGTTTTTT CASSFSGTGELFF
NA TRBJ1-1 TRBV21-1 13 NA TGTGCCAGCAGCAACTTCAGCGGTACTGAAGCTTTCTTT CASSNFSGTEAFF
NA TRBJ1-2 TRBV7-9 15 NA TGTGCCAGCAGCCCCGGTCCGGGGATGGCCTATGGCTACACCTTC CASSPGPGMAYGYTF
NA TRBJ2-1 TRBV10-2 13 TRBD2 TGCGCCAGCAGTGGAACTAGCGGGCGAGAGCAGTTCTTC CASSGTSGREQFF
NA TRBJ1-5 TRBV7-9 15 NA TGTGCCAGCAGCTTACGGGGAAGCAGCAATCAGCCCCAGCATTTT CASSLRGSSNQPQHF
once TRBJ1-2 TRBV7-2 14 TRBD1 TGTGCCAGCAGCTTAGACCCGGGACAGGGAGGCTACACCTTC CASSLDPGQGGYTF
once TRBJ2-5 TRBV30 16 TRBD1 TGTGCCTGGAGTTCCGGGACAGGAAACGGGGGAGAGACCCAGTACTTC CAWSSGTGNGGETQYF
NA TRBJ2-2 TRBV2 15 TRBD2 TGTGCCAGCAGCGCGGGACTAGCGGTGATCGGGGAGCTGTTTTTT CASSAGLAVIGELFF
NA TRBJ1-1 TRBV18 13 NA TGTGCCAGCTCCCCGGACTTGGACACTGAAGCTTTCTTT CASSPDLDTEAFF
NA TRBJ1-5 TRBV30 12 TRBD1 TGTGCCTGGAATGAGGGGGCCCAGCCCCAGCATTTT CAWNEGAQPQHF
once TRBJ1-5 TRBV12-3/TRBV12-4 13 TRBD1 TGTGCCAGCAGAGGGACAGGGGATCAGCCCCAGCATTTT CASRGTGDQPQHF
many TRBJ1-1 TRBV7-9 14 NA TGTGCCAGCACCCCGCTAGTCGGGTACACTGAAGCTTTCTTT CASTPLVGYTEAFF
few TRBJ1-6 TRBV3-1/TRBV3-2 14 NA TGTGCCAGCAGCCGGGGACAAAATAATTCACCCCTCCACTTT CASSRGQNNSPLHF
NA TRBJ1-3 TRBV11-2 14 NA TGTGCCAGCAGCTTAGGTAGCGGCGGAAACACCATATATTTT CASSLGSGGNTIYF
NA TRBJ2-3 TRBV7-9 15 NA TGTGCCAGCAGCACTAGGGGGGGAGGCACAGATACGCAGTATTTT CASSTRGGGTDTQYF
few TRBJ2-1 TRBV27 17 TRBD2 TGTGCCAGCAGTCCATCCGGGACTAGCGGGTATTACAATGAGCAGTTCTTC CASSPSGTSGYYNEQFF
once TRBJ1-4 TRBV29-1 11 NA TGCAGCGCACAGGAGAATGAAAAACTGTTTTTT CSAQENEKLFF
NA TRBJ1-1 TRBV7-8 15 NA TGTGCCAGCAGCGCCCCCGGGGGTTCGAACACTGAAGCTTTCTTT CASSAPGGSNTEAFF
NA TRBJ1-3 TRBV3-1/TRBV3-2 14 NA TGTGCCAGCAGCCAAGGGGCTCTCGGAAACACCATATATTTT CASSQGALGNTIYF
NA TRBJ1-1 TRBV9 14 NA TGTGCCAGCAGCGTAACGGGTTCGGTCACTGAAGCTTTCTTT CASSVTGSVTEAFF
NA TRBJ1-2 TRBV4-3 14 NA TGCGCCAGCAGCCCCTTCGACAGGAGCTATGGCTACACCTTC CASSPFDRSYGYTF
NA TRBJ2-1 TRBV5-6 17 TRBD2 TGTGCCAGCAGCTTGGTAGTGGGCGGGAGTCTTATCAATGAGCAGTTCTTC CASSLVVGGSLINEQFF
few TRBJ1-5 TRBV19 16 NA TGTGCCAGTAGTATAGTTGGGGGCGGCAGCAATCAGCCCCAGCATTTT CASSIVGGGSNQPQHF
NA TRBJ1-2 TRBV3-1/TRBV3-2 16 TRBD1 TGTGCCAGCAGCCAAGTCGGGACAGGGGAAAGGCATGGCTACACCTTC CASSQVGTGERHGYTF
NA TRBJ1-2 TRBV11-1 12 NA TGTGCCAGCAGCTTCGAGAACTATGGCTACACCTTC CASSFENYGYTF
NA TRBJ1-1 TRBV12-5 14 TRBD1 TGTGCTAGTGTTACGACAGGGGGGAATGGTGAAGCTTTCTTT CASVTTGGNGEAFF
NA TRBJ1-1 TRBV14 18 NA TGTGCCAGCAGCCACGGAGGGTCCGCCCGGTTTCGGGGCACTGAAGCTTTCTTT CASSHGGSARFRGTEAFF
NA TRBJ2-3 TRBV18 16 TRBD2 TGTGCCAGCTCATCGACTAGCGGGGGGTTCACAGATACGCAGTATTTT CASSSTSGGFTDTQYF
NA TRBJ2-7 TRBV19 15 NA TGTGCCAGTAGCCTTAGCGGAGAAAGCTCCTACGAGCAGTACTTC CASSLSGESSYEQYF
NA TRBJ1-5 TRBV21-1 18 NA TGTGCCAGCAGCAAAGGCGGGAACAGGGACTATAGCAATCAGCCCCAGCATTTT CASSKGGNRDYSNQPQHF
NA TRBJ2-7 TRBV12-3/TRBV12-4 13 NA TGTGCCAGCAGAACGCGGGGTCTGGGGGAGCAGTACTTC CASRTRGLGEQYF
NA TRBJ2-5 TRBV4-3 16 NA TGCGCCAGCAGCCAAGATTTCGGACAGTACGGAGAGACCCAGTACTTC CASSQDFGQYGETQYF
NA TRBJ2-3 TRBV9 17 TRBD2 TGTGCCAGCAGCGTAGGAGCGGTAGCGGGGGGAACAGATACGCAGTATTTT CASSVGAVAGGTDTQYF
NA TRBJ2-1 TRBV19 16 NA TGTGCCAGTAGTATCTTAGTGGGAGGCACCTACAATGAGCAGTTCTTC CASSILVGGTYNEQFF
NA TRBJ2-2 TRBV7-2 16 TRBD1 TGTGCCAGCAGCGGCAGGACAGGGGCGAACACCGGGGAGCTGTTTTTT CASSGRTGANTGELFF
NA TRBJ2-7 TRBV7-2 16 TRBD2 TGTGCCAGCAGCTTAGTACCGGGAGGATACGACAACGAGCAGTACTTC CASSLVPGGYDNEQYF